Shown below are 22 T cell receptor beta chains from a single sample sequenced in a study of blood T cell repertoires in COVID-19. Assay used: immunoSEQ multiplex PCR; TCRdb lists only in-frame clones, some missing. Among about 80,000 clones, around 83% were seen once, and the ten largest hold around 36%. Sample: peripheral blood. These receptor sequences come from a woman aged 70 to 79 with acute or convalescent COVID-19.

The chain is built from TRBV5-1 and TRBJ1-2, with D possibly being TRBD1 (5 bases). Trimming cost V 3 bases and J 4 bases, with 10 bases left between them. The CDR3 is 13 amino acids. Germline lookup yields CDR1 SGHRS and CDR2 YFSETQ. This chain's CDR3 is CASSSSDSYGYTF. The DNA for the CDR3 is TGCGCCAGCAGCTCGTCCGACAGCTATGGCTACACCTTC.

Remarks on this clone: A read error may account for a junction end that differs from germline. This chain uses TRBV9 with TRBJ1-3; D not resolved. This CDR3 has 12 residues. The germline V gene encodes CDR1 SGDLS and CDR2 YYNGEE. CDR3 in amino acids: CASSPGRGPRSF. DNA of the CDR3: TGTGCCAGCAGTCCGGGTCGAGGGCCTAGATCCTTT.

The V call is TRBV19, the J call TRBJ1-1; D not certain. CDR3 size: 14 residues. Per germline, CDR1 LNHDA and CDR2 SQIVND (reference sequence). V lost 3 bases and J lost 1, with 9 bases in between. The CDR3, as DNA: TGTGCCAGTAGTATCCTAGACGGGAACACTGAAGCTTTCTTT. The encoded protein is CASSILDGNTEAFF.

The chain recombines TRBV19 with TRBJ1-2, with D tentatively TRBD1 (6 bases). V was cut by 1 base and J by 6 bases, with 12 bases left in between. The CDR3 loop spans 14 amino acids. Germline loops: CDR1 LNHDA, CDR2 SQIVND (reference sequence). CDR3 residues: CASSIATGTDGYTF. In DNA form, the CDR3 reads TGTGCCAGTAGTATAGCCACAGGGACGGATGGCTACACCTTC.

The rearrangement links TRBV21-1 to TRBJ1-5. TRBV21-1 is a pseudogene segment. The CDR3 runs 17 residues. CDR3 sequence: CASNPNAIPYSNQPQHF. The CDR3 DNA reads TGTGCCAGCAACCCCAACGCCATTCCCTATAGCAATCAGCCCCAGCATTTT.

The chain uses TRBV2 and TRBJ1-6; D is perhaps TRBD1 (6 bases). This CDR3 is 14 amino acids long. The germline V and J ends were trimmed by 4 bases and 7 bases, with 11 bases remaining between them. The germline CDR1 and CDR2 sequences are SNHLY and FYNNEI. CDR3 sequence (DNA): TGTGCCAGCAGTGTTAACAGGGCCAATTCACCCCTCCACTTT. It codes for CASSVNRANSPLHF. Full variable domain (remainder filled in from reference TRBV2 and TRBJ1-6): EPEVTQTPSHQVTQMGQEVILRCVPISNHLYFYWYRQILGQKVEFLVSFYNNEISEKSEIFDDQFSVERPDGSNFTLKIRSTKLEDSAMYFCASSVNRANSPLHFGNGTRLTVT.

V and J are TRBV18 and TRBJ1-1; 8 bases align to TRBD1. The junction had 13 bases not matched to a gene; V was cut back by 5 bases and J by 5 bases. Germline CDR1 reads KGHSH; CDR2 reads LQKENI. The CDR3 has 16 residues. The CDR3 spells CASSSSQQGVETEAFF. The CDR3 DNA reads TGTGCCAGCTCATCGTCTCAACAGGGGGTGGAAACTGAAGCTTTCTTT.

The chain couples TRBV3-1 (or the pseudogene TRBV3-2) to TRBJ2-5, with D possibly matching TRBD2 (5 bases). The length of the CDR3 is 15 residues. Germline lookup yields CDR1 LGHDT and CDR2 YNNKEL (reference sequence). V was trimmed by 3 bases and J by 4 bases, leaving 15 bases between them. The CDR3 spells CASSHGGLFGETQYF. Here the CDR3 DNA reads TGTGCCAGCAGCCATGGAGGTCTATTTGGAGAGACCCAGTACTTC.

The rearrangement uses TRBV5-1 and TRBJ1-1; D is ambiguous. Trimming cost V 5 bases and J 4 bases, with 21 bases left between them. Germline V gene sequence: CDR1 SGHRS, CDR2 YFSETQ. The CDR3 totals 16 residues. In nucleotides, the CDR3 is TGCGCCAGCAGACCACTCCCTCTTTACGGGAGCACTGAAGCTTTCTTT. Translation: CASRPLPLYGSTEAFF. Based on the CDR3 plus reference TRBV5-1 and TRBJ1-1, the full variable domain is KAGVTQTPRYLIKTRGQQVTLSCSPISGHRSVSWYQQTPGQGLQFLFEYFSETQRNKGNFPGRFSGRQFSNSRSEMNVSTLELGDSALYLCASRPLPLYGSTEAFFGQGTRLTVV.

This clone appeared a few times. The gene calls are TRBV11-2 and TRBJ2-3; 9 positions match TRBD2. Germline lookup yields CDR1 SGHAT and CDR2 FQNNGV. The CDR3 is 15 amino acids. The V and J ends lost 1 base and 8 bases, in that order; junction bases with no gene match: 7. In nucleotides, the CDR3 is TGTGCCAGCAGCTTAGCGCGGGAGGGATGGGGTACGCAGTATTTT. Translating it yields CASSLAREGWGTQYF.

The V call is TRBV3-1 (or the pseudogene TRBV3-2), the J call TRBJ2-3, with no clear D. The CDR3 has 13 amino acids. Germline V gives CDR1 LGHDT, CDR2 YNNKEL (reference sequence). The V end lost 4 bases, the J end lost 0 bases, and 5 bases lay between the germline ends. CDR3 in DNA: TGTGCCAGCAGCCTTTATAGCACAGATACGCAGTATTTT. The encoded protein is CASSLYSTDTQYF.

This clone was observed a handful of times. The V gene is TRBV5-4, the J gene TRBJ2-5; the D gene is possibly TRBD1 (7 bases). The germline V gene encodes CDR1 SGHNT and CDR2 YYREEE (reference sequence). Trimming removed 5 bases from V and 4 bases from J, with 18 bases in between. This CDR3 has 15 residues. The CDR3 nucleotides are TGTGCCAGCAGATCCCGGAGGGGGCGAGGAGAGACCCAGTACTTC. Protein: CASRSRRGRGETQYF.

This chain connects TRBV5-6 to TRBJ2-1; 10 bases agree with TRBD2. This CDR3 comprises 15 residues. The V segment lost 2 bases and the J segment 2 bases; nucleotides outside the gene matches: 1. Germline CDR1 and CDR2: SGHDT and YYEEEE. The CDR3 is CASSFLAGAYNEQFF. The CDR3 DNA reads as TGTGCCAGCAGCTTCCTAGCGGGAGCCTACAATGAGCAGTTCTTC.

The sample holds a few counts of this clone. The chain recombines TRBV5-4 with TRBJ1-1; D possibly corresponds to TRBD1 (6 bases). Germline CDR1 reads SGHNT; CDR2 reads YYREEE (reference sequence). The CDR3 is made up of 15 amino acids. V lost 4 bases and J 0 bases, leaving 13 bases between the germline ends. The CDR3 sequence is CASSIKGVLNTEAFF. CDR3 DNA sequence: TGTGCCAGCAGCATAAAGGGGGTACTGAACACTGAAGCTTTCTTT.

This clone has a handful of counts. The chain carries TRBV19 and TRBJ1-2; TRBD1 aligns across 7 bases. The germline V gene encodes CDR1 LNHDA and CDR2 SQIVND (reference sequence). The CDR3 is 12 residues long. Trimming took 3 bases from V and 8 from J; bases not matched to a gene: 3. The CDR3 spells CASSMRDRGYTF. CDR3 sequence (DNA): TGTGCCAGTAGTATGCGGGACAGAGGCTACACCTTC.

This clone was seen once. CDR3 in amino acids: CASSLRLAANTGELFF. Here the CDR3 DNA reads TGTGCCAGCAGCTTACGACTAGCGGCGAACACCGGGGAGCTGTTTTTT. V gene TRBV9 combines with J gene TRBJ2-2, with TRBD2 matching over 9 bases. The CDR3 runs to 16 residues. The V segment lost 4 bases and the J segment 0 bases; nucleotides outside the gene matches: 4. The germline V gene has CDR1 SGDLS and CDR2 YYNGEE.

The CDR3 coding sequence is TGTGCCAGCAGTTACGGTGAGATCGGGAGCTCCTACGAGCAGTACTTC. Residues: CASSYGEIGSSYEQYF. This chain uses TRBV6-5 with TRBJ2-7; D is perhaps TRBD2 (6 bases). Trimming removed 2 bases at V and 0 bases at J, with 14 bases between. Per the germline V gene, CDR1 is MNHEY and CDR2 is SVGAGI. CDR3 size: 16 residues.

The genes are TRBV5-1 and TRBJ2-5, with 11 positions matching TRBD2. Germline loops: CDR1 SGHRS, CDR2 YFSETQ. This CDR3 region has 17 residues. The junction had 12 bases not matched to a gene; V was cut back by 4 bases and J by 4 bases. The CDR3 DNA follows: TGCGCCAGCAGCCCCCTAACTAGCGGGAGTGGAGGAGAGACCCAGTACTTC. This encodes CASSPLTSGSGGETQYF.

The chain uses TRBV27 and TRBJ2-1; 7 bases fit TRBD2. The junction had 4 bases not matched to a gene; V was cut back by 8 bases and J by 3 bases. In germline, CDR1 is MNHEY, CDR2 SMNVEV (reference sequence). This CDR3 is 13 amino acids long. Written as DNA, the CDR3 is TGTGCCAGCCGGGGGGTACTCTACAATGAGCAGTTCTTC. Protein sequence: CASRGVLYNEQFF.

The rearrangement uses TRBV30 and TRBJ2-1, with 9 bases that match TRBD2. Germline CDR1 is GTSNPN and CDR2 is SVGIG (reference sequence). CDR3 length: 15 residues. V shed 6 bases, J shed 8 bases, and the junction held 14 bases outside the gene matches. The CDR3 sequence: CACPMTERGVDEQFF. The CDR3 nucleotides are TGTGCCTGCCCGATGACCGAGCGGGGGGTCGATGAGCAGTTCTTC. Together with reference TRBV30 and TRBJ2-1, the CDR3 gives the full variable domain: SQTIHQWPATLVQPVGSPLSLECTVEGTSNPNLYWYRQAAGRGLQLLFYSVGIGQISSEVPQNLSASRPQDRQFILSSKKLLLSDSGFYLCACPMTERGVDEQFFGPGTRLTVL.

This chain uses TRBV19 with TRBJ2-5, with 12 bases lining up with TRBD1. CDR1 and CDR2 (germline): LNHDA, SQIVND (reference sequence). This CDR3 has 16 amino acids. V lost 1 base to trimming and J lost 5 bases; unmatched junction nucleotides: 5. For the CDR3, the DNA is TGTGCCAGTAGTATAGCTTGGGACAGGGGGCTTGAGACCCAGTACTTC. Translating it yields CASSIAWDRGLETQYF.

This clone appeared a few times. The chain has TRBV25-1 and TRBJ2-7; D is perhaps TRBD2 (6 bases). Trimming took 4 bases from V and 2 from J, leaving 9 bases between them. The CDR3 extends over 13 amino acids. Germline assignment: CDR1 MGHDK and CDR2 SYGVNS. The CDR3, as DNA: TGTGCCAGCAGTGGCACTAGCCCCTACGAGCAGTACTTC. Protein sequence: CASSGTSPYEQYF.